What follows are 2 T cell receptor beta chains derived from one specimen sequenced in a study of Graves' ophthalmopathy and Graves' hyperthyroidism. Amplified material comprised TCR beta CDR3 regions derived from RNA transcripts. First-round RT-PCR employed HTBI primers, with a second-round multiplex PCR after it. Each CDR3 protein is one row after TCRdb ran MiXCR on the multiplex PCR reads. The sample holds 220,000 or so distinct CDR3 sequences, 20% to 25% seen once. Source material: peripheral blood. The receptors were sampled from a woman in her fifties or sixties with Graves' ophthalmopathy.

In this sample, this clonotype turned up many times. The CDR3 DNA sequence: TGTGCCAGCACCGTGAGACAGGGGCAAGAGACCCAGTACTTC. Translation gives CASTVRQGQETQYF. The rearrangement uses TRBV6-1 and TRBJ2-5; 8 nucleotides agree with TRBD1. V lost 7 bases and J lost 2; bases outside the gene matches: 6. The CDR3 runs 14 residues. CDR1 and CDR2 (germline): MNHNS, SASEGT.

This clonotype has a handful of counts. This chain uses TRBV2 with TRBJ1-2; a possible D gene is TRBD1 (6 bases). Germline V gene sequence: CDR1 SNHLY, CDR2 FYNNEI. The V end lost 8 bases, the J end lost 0 bases, and 16 bases lay between the germline ends. CDR3 length equals 15 residues. In nucleotides, the CDR3 is TGTGCCAGCGGACTCTACAGGGATACTAACTATGGCTACACCTTC. It is translated as CASGLYRDTNYGYTF.